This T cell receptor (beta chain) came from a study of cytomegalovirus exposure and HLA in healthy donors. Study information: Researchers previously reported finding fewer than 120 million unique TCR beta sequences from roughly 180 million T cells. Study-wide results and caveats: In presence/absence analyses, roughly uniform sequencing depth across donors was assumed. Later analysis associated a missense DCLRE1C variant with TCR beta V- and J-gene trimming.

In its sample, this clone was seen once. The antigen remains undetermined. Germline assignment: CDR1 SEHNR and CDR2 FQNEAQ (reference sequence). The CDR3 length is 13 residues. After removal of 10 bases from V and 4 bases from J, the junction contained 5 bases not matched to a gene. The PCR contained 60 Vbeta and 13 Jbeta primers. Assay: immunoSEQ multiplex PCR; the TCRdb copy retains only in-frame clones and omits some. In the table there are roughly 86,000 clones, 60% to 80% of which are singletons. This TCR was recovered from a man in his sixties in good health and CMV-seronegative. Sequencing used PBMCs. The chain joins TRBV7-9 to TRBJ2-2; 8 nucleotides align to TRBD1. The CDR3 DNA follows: TGTGCCACCCAACAGGGGGGCACCGGGGAGCTGTTTTTT. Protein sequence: CATQQGGTGELFF.